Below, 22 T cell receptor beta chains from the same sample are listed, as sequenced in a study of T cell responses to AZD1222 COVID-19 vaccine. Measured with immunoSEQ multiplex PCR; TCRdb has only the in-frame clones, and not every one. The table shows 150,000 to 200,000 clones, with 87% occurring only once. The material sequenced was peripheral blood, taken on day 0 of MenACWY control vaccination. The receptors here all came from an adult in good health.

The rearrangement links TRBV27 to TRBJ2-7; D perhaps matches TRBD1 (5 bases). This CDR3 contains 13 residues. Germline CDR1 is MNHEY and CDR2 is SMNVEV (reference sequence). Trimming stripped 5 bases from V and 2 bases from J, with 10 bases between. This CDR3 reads CASSRQGPYEQYF. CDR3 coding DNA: TGTGCCAGCAGTCGTCAGGGCCCCTACGAGCAGTACTTC.

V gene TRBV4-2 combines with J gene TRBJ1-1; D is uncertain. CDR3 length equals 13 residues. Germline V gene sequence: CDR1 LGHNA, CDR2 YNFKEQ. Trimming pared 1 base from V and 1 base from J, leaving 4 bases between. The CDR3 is CASSQAGNTEAFF. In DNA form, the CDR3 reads TGTGCCAGCAGCCAAGCGGGGAACACTGAAGCTTTCTTT.

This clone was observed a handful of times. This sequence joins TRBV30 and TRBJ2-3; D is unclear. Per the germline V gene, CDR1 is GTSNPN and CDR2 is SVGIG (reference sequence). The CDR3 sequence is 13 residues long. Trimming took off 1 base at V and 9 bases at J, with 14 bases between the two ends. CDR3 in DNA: TGTGCCTGGAGTGACGACTCACCCGGAACGCAGTATTTT. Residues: CAWSDDSPGTQYF.

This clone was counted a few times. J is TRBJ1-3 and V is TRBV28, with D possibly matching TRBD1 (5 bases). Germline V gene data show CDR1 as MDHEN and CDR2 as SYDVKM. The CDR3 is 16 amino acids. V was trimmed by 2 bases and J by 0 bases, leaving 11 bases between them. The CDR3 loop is CASSLGRQHSGNTIYF. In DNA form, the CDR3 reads TGTGCCAGCAGTTTAGGCCGACAGCACTCTGGAAACACCATATATTTT.

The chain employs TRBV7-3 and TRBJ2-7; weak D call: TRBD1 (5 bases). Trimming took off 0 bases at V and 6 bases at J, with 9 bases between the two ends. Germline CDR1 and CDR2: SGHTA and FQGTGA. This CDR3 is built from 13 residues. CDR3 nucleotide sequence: TGTGCCAGCAGCTTAACTGGGCAGGGCGAGCAGTACTTC. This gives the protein CASSLTGQGEQYF.

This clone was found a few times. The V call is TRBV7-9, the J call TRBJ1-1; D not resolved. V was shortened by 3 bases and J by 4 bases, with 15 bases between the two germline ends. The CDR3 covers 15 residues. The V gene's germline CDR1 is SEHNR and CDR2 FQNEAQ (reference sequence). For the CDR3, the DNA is TGTGCCAGCAGCTTTATGGCGGGGAGAAGCACTGAAGCTTTCTTT. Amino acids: CASSFMAGRSTEAFF.

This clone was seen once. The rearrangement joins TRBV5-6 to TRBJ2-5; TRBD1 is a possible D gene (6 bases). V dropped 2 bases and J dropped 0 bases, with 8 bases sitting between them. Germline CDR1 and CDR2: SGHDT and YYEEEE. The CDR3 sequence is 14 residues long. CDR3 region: CASSFQGNQETQYF. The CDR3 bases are TGTGCCAGCAGCTTTCAGGGGAACCAAGAGACCCAGTACTTC.

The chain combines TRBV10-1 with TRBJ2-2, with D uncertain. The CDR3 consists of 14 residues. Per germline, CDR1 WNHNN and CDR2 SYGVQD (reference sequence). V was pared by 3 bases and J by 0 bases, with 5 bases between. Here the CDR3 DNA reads TGCGCCAGCAGTGATCCACCGAACACCGGGGAGCTGTTTTTT. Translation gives CASSDPPNTGELFF.

CDR3 nucleotide sequence: TGTGCCAGTAGTATCGCACAGGGGGCGGATAATTCACCCCTCCACTTT. It encodes CASSIAQGADNSPLHF. The chain employs TRBV19 and TRBJ1-6; 9 positions match TRBD1. The CDR3 length is 16 residues. The trim removed 3 bases at V and 5 bases at J, leaving 5 bases unmatched. Per the germline V gene, CDR1 is LNHDA and CDR2 is SQIVND (reference sequence).

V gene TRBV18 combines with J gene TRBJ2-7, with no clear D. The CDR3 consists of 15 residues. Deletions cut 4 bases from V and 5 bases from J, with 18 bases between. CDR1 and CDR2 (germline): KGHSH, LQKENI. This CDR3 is CASSLPNLGRDEQYF. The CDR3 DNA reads TGTGCCAGCTCACTTCCTAACTTAGGTCGTGACGAGCAGTACTTC.

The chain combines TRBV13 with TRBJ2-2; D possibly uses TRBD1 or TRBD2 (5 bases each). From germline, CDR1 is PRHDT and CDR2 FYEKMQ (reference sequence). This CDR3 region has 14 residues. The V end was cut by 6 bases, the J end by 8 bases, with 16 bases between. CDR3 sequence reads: CASRTALDVGELFF. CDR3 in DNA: TGTGCCAGCAGGACAGCACTAGATGTGGGGGAGCTGTTTTTT. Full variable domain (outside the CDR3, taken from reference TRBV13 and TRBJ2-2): AAGVIQSPRHLIKEKRETATLKCYPIPRHDTVYWYQQGPGQDPQFLISFYEKMQSDKGSIPDRFSAQQFSDYHSELNMSSLELGDSALYFCASRTALDVGELFFGEGSRLTVL.

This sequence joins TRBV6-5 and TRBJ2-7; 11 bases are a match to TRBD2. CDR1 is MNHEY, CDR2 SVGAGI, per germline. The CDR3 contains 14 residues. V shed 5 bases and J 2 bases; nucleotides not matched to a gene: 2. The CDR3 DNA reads TGTGCCAGCAGTCTAGCGGGGGGCACCTACGAGCAGTACTTC. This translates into CASSLAGGTYEQYF.

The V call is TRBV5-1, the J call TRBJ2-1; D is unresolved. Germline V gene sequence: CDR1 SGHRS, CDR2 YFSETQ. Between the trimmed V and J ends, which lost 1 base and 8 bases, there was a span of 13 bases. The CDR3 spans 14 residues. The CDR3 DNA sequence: TGCGCCAGCAGCTTGAAGTTTAGAGAGGATGAGCAGTTCTTC. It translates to CASSLKFREDEQFF.

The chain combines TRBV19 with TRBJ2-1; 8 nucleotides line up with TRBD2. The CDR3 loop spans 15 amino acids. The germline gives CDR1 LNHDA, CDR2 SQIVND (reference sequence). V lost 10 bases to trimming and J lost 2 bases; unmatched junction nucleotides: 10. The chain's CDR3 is CATRVEGLAYNEQFF. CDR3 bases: TGTGCCACCAGGGTCGAGGGACTAGCCTACAATGAGCAGTTCTTC.

The CDR3 DNA sequence: TGTGCCAGTAGTATAGAGGGACCGAACACTGAAGCTTTCTTT. This encodes CASSIEGPNTEAFF. This sequence joins TRBV19 and TRBJ1-1, with D possibly TRBD1 on 5 matching bases. This CDR3 comprises 14 residues. CDR1 is LNHDA, CDR2 SQIVND, per germline (reference sequence). Trimming stripped 0 bases from V and 1 base from J, with 6 bases between.

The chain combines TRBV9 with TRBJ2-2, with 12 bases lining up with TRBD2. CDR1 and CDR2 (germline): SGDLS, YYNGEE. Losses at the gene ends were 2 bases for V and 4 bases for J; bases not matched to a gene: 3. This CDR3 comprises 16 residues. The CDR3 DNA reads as TGTGCCAGCAGCGTTGGACTAGCGGGGCCCACCGGGGAGCTGTTTTTT. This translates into CASSVGLAGPTGELFF.

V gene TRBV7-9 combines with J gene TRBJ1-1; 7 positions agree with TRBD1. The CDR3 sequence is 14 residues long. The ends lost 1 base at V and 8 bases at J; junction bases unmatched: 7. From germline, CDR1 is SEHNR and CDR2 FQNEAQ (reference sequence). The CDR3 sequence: CASSLGPGQDEAFF. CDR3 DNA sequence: TGTGCCAGCAGCTTAGGCCCTGGACAGGACGAAGCTTTCTTT.

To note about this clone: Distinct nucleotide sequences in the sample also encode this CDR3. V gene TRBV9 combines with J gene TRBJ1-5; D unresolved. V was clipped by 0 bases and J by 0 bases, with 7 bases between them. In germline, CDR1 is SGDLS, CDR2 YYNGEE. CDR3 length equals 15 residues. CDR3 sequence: CASSVAGNSNQPQHF. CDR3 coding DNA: TGTGCCAGCAGCGTAGCCGGAAATAGCAATCAGCCCCAGCATTTT.

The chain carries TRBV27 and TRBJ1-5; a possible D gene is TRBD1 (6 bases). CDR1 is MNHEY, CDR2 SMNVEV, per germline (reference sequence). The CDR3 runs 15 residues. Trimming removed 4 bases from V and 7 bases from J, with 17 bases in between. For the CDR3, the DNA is TGTGCCAGCAGTTCGGACAGTACCCTCAGACAGCCCCAGCATTTT. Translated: CASSSDSTLRQPQHF.

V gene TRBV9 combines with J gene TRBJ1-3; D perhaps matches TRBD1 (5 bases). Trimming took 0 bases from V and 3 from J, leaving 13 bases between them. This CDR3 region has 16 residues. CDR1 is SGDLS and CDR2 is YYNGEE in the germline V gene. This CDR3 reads CASSVEEGLYGNTIYF. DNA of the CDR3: TGTGCCAGCAGCGTAGAGGAGGGGCTTTATGGAAACACCATATATTTT.

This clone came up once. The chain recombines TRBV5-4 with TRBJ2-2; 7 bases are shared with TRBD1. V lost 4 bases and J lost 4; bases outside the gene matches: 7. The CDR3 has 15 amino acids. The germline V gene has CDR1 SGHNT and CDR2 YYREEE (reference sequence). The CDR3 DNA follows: TGTGCCAGCAGCGAGGGGACAGATCGCACCGGGGAGCTGTTTTTT. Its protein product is CASSEGTDRTGELFF. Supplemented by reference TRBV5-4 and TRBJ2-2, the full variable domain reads ETGVTQSPTHLIKTRGQQVTLRCSSQSGHNTVSWYQQALGQGPQFIFQYYREEENGRGNFPPRFSGLQFPNYSSELNVNALELDDSALYLCASSEGTDRTGELFFGEGSRLTVL.

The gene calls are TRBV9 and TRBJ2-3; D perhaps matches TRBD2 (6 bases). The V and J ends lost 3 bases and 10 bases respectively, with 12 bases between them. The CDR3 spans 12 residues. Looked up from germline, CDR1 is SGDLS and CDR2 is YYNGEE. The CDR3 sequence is CASSGGEIAQYF. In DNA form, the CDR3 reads TGTGCCAGCAGCGGGGGGGAAATAGCGCAGTATTTT.